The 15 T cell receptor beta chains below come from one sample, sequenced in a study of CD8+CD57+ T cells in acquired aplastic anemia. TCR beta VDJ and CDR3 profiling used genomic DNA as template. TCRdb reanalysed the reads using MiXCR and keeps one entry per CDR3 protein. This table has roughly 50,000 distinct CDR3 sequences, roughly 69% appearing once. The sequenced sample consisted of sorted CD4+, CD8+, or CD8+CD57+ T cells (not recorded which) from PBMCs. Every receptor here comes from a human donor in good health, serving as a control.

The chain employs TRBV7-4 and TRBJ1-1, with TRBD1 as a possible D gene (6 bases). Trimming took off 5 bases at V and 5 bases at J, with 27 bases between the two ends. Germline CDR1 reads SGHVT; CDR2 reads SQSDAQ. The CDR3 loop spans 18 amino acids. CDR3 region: CASSRRANYGQRGTEAFF. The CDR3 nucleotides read TGTGCCAGCAGCCGCAGAGCGAATTATGGACAGCGGGGGACTGAAGCTTTCTTT.

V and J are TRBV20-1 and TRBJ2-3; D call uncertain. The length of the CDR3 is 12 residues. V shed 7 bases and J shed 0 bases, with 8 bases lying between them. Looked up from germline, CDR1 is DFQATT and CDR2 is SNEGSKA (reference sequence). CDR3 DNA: TGCAGTGGGAAGGAGAGCACAGATACGCAGTATTTT. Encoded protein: CSGKESTDTQYF.

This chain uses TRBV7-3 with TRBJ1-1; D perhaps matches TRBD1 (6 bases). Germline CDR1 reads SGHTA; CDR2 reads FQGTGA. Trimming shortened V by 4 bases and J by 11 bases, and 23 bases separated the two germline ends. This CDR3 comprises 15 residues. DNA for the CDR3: TGTGCCAGCAGCTACCCGAGTGTACAAGGGGGGCTCGCTTTCTTT. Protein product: CASSYPSVQGGLAFF. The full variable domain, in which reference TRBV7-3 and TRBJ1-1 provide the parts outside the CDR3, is GAGVSQTPSNKVTEKGKYVELRCDPISGHTALYWYRQSLGQGPEFLIYFQGTGAADDSGLPNDRFFAVRPEGSVSTLKIQRTERGDSAVYLCASSYPSVQGGLAFFGQGTRLTVV.

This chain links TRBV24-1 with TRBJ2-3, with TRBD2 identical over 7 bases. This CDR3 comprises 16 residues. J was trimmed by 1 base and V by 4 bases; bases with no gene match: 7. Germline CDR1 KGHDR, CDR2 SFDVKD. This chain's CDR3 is CATSDAPAGGTDTQYF. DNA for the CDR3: TGTGCCACCAGTGACGCCCCGGCGGGGGGCACAGATACGCAGTATTTT.

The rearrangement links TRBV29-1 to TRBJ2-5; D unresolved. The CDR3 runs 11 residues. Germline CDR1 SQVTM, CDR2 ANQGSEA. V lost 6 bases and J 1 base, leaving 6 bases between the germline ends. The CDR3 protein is CSVGGQETQYF. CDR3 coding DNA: TGCAGCGTAGGCGGCCAAGAGACCCAGTACTTC.

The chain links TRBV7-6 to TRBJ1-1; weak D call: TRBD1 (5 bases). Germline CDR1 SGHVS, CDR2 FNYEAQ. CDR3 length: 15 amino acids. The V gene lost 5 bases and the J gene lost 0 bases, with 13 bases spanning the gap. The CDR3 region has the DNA TGTGCCAGCAGCCCAGGGCCAGGACTGAACACTGAAGCTTTCTTT. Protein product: CASSPGPGLNTEAFF.

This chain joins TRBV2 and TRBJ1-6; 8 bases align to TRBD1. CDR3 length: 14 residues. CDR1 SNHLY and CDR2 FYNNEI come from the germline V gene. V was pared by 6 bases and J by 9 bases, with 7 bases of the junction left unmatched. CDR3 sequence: CASSLQGARSPLHF. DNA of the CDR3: TGTGCCAGCAGCCTCCAGGGGGCACGTTCACCCCTCCACTTT. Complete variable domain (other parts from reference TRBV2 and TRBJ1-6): EPEVTQTPSHQVTQMGQEVILRCVPISNHLYFYWYRQILGQKVEFLVSFYNNEISEKSEIFDDQFSVERPDGSNFTLKIRSTKLEDSAMYFCASSLQGARSPLHFGNGTRLTVT.

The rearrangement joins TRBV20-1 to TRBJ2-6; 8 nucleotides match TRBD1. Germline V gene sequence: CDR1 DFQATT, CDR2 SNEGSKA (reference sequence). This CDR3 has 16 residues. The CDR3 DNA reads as TGCAGCGCCAAGGACAGGGAGAGCTCTGGGGCCAACGTCCTGACTTTC. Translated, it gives CSAKDRESSGANVLTF.

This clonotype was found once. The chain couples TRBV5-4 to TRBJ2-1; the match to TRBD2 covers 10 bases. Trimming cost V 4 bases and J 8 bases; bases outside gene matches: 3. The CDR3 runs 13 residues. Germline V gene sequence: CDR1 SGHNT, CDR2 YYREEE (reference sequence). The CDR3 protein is CASSTGTSDEQFF. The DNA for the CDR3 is TGTGCCAGCAGCACCGGGACTAGCGATGAGCAGTTCTTC. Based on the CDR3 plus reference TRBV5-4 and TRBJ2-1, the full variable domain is ETGVTQSPTHLIKTRGQQVTLRCSSQSGHNTVSWYQQALGQGPQFIFQYYREEENGRGNFPPRFSGLQFPNYSSELNVNALELDDSALYLCASSTGTSDEQFFGPGTRLTVL.

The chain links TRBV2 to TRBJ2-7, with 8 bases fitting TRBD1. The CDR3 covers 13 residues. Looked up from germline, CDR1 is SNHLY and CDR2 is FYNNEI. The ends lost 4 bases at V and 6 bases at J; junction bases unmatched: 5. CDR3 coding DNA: TGTGCCAGCAGTGGGCGGGACAGGCGCGAGCAGTACTTC. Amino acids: CASSGRDRREQYF.

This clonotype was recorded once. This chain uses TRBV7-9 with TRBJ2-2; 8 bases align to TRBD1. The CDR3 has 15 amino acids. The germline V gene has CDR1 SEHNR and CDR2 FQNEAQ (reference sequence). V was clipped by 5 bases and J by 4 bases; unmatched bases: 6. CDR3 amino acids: CASSLRTGRTGELFF. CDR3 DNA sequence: TGTGCCAGCAGCCTCAGGACAGGGCGCACCGGGGAGCTGTTTTTT.

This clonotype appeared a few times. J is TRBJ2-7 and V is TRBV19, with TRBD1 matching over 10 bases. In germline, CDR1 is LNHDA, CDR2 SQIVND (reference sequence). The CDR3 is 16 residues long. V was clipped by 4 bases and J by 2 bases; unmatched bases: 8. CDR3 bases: TGTGCCAGTAGTACCTGGGACAGGGGCGAAACCTACGAGCAGTACTTC. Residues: CASSTWDRGETYEQYF.

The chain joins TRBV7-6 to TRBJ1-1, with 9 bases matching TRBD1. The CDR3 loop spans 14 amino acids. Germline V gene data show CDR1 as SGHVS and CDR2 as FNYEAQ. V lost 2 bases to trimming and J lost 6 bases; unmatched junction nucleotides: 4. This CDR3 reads CASSLTGGAAEAFF. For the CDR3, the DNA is TGTGCCAGCAGCTTAACAGGGGGCGCGGCTGAAGCTTTCTTT. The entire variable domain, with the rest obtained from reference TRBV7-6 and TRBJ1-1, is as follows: GAGVSQSPRYKVTKRGQDVALRCDPISGHVSLYWYRQALGQGPEFLTYFNYEAQQDKSGLPNDRFSAERPEGSISTLTIQRTEQRDSAMYRCASSLTGGAAEAFFGQGTRLTVV.

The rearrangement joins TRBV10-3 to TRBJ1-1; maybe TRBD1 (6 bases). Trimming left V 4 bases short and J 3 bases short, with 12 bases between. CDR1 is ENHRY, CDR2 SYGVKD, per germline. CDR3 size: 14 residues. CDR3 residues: CAISGEGGDTEAFF. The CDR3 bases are TGTGCCATCAGTGGAGAGGGGGGAGACACTGAAGCTTTCTTT.

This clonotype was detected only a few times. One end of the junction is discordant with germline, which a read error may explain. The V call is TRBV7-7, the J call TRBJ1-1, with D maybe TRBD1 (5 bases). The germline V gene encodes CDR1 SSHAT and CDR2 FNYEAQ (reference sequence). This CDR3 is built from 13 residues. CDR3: CASSLGEGTEAFF. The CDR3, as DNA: TGTGCTAGCAGCTTAGGGGAGGGTACTGAAGCTTTCTTT.